This T cell receptor (beta chain) derives from a study of shared clonotypes between healthy human individuals. This clone was seen just once. Other DNA variants within this sample encode the same CDR3. Trimming cost V 5 bases and J 2 bases, with 18 bases left between them. The CDR3 loop spans 16 amino acids. CDR1 GTSNPN and CDR2 SVGIG come from the germline V gene (reference sequence). Sequencing used immunoSEQ multiplex PCR; TCRdb keeps in-frame clones, though not all of them. This sample has roughly 2,000,000 clones, with over 85% found just once. It was CD45RO-negative cells, positively selected for CCR7, that made up naive CD8 cells, with terminally differentiated effector memory CD45RA+ cells excluded.

V usage is TRBV30 and J usage is TRBJ2-2; D gene unclear. The source is a man in his late teens or twenties in good health. Some clones in this sample may be carry-over from other donors' samples. The specimen was naive CD8+ T cells from PBMCs. DNA for the CDR3: TGTGCCTGGGAGTGGGGATCACACCTCAACACCGGGGAGCTGTTTTTT. Translated: CAWEWGSHLNTGELFF.